This section outlines one TCR beta chain sequence together with its context. Sequencing was performed with immunoSEQ multiplex PCR; in TCRdb, only in-frame clones are kept and a portion is missing. The table records roughly 190,000 clones, around 89% of them present only once. The CDR3 runs 12 residues. Trimming removed 4 bases from V and 6 bases from J, with 9 bases in between. Per germline, CDR1 MNHEY and CDR2 SVGEGT. The data were taken from a study of blood T cell repertoires in COVID-19. The V gene is TRBV6-2 or TRBV6-3, the J gene TRBJ1-2, with D unclear. This clonotype originated in a human donor in a cohort sampled during active COVID-19. The sequencing input was peripheral blood. The DNA for the CDR3 is TGTGCCAGCAGTTCGCGTCAGGATGGCTACACCTTC. It yields the protein CASSSRQDGYTF.